The rows below give T cell receptor beta chains drawn from one sample of a study of PD-1 blockade in classical Hodgkin lymphoma. The repertoire was sequenced with immunoSEQ multiplex PCR; TCRdb's copy has only in-frame clones and lacks some. There are approximately 99,000 clones in the sample; roughly 76% occur only once, and 16% lies in the top ten. Sequencing was performed on peripheral blood mononuclear cells (PBMCs), taken before the second cycle of nivolumab. These receptors came from a human donor with classical Hodgkin lymphoma. Both conserved end residues are part of each CDR3. Each record gives: J gene, clone size, V gene, D gene, CDR3 length, CDR3 DNA, CDR3 protein. The D gene is left open where the match is weak. The size entry is marked missing in some rows and otherwise reads once, few, many or a size class.

J gene: TRBJ1-2; clone size: -; V gene: TRBV5-4; D gene: TRBD1; CDR3 length: 14; CDR3 DNA: TGTGCCAGCAGCTTGGACAGGGGGAGGGATGGCTACACCTTC; CDR3 protein: CASSLDRGRDGYTF
J gene: TRBJ1-2; clone size: -; V gene: TRBV29-1; D gene: TRBD1; CDR3 length: 12; CDR3 DNA: TGCAGCGCGGGACAGGGGAACTATGGCTACACCTTC; CDR3 protein: CSAGQGNYGYTF
J gene: TRBJ2-3; clone size: -; V gene: TRBV5-1; D gene: -; CDR3 length: 14; CDR3 DNA: TGCGCCAGCAGCTTGGGACTAGGCACAGATACGCAGTATTTT; CDR3 protein: CASSLGLGTDTQYF
J gene: TRBJ2-7; clone size: -; V gene: TRBV18; D gene: TRBD2; CDR3 length: 15; CDR3 DNA: TGTGCCAGCTCACCTGGGACTAGCGACCTCTACGAGCAGTACTTC; CDR3 protein: CASSPGTSDLYEQYF
J gene: TRBJ1-5; clone size: -; V gene: TRBV10-3; D gene: TRBD1; CDR3 length: 15; CDR3 DNA: TGTGCCATCAGCGAAACAGGGGGCCTTGGTCAGCCCCAGCATTTT; CDR3 protein: CAISETGGLGQPQHF
J gene: TRBJ2-5; clone size: once; V gene: TRBV2; D gene: TRBD2; CDR3 length: 13; CDR3 DNA: TGTGCCAGCAGTGGGCTAGCGGAAGAGACCCAGTACTTC; CDR3 protein: CASSGLAEETQYF
J gene: TRBJ1-2; clone size: -; V gene: TRBV6-4; D gene: -; CDR3 length: 15; CDR3 DNA: TGTGCCAGCAGTCAAACGGCAGGAGCTAACTATGGCTACACCTTC; CDR3 protein: CASSQTAGANYGYTF
J gene: TRBJ2-1; clone size: -; V gene: TRBV7-8; D gene: TRBD2; CDR3 length: 14; CDR3 DNA: TGTGCCAGCAGACTAGGACTAGTGAGTGGTGAGCAGTTCTTC; CDR3 protein: CASRLGLVSGEQFF
J gene: TRBJ2-2; clone size: -; V gene: TRBV7-2; D gene: -; CDR3 length: 14; CDR3 DNA: TGTGCCAGCAGCTTAGTGGGGGGAGGCGGGGAGCTGTTTTTT; CDR3 protein: CASSLVGGGGELFF
J gene: TRBJ2-5; clone size: -; V gene: TRBV6-5; D gene: TRBD1; CDR3 length: 14; CDR3 DNA: TGTGCCAGCAGTTACTCGAGGGGGCTGGGGACCCAGTACTTC; CDR3 protein: CASSYSRGLGTQYF
J gene: TRBJ1-2; clone size: once; V gene: TRBV29-1; D gene: TRBD1; CDR3 length: 13; CDR3 DNA: TGCAGCGTCGGACAGGGAGGCAACTATGGCTACACCTTC; CDR3 protein: CSVGQGGNYGYTF
J gene: TRBJ1-5; clone size: few; V gene: TRBV19; D gene: -; CDR3 length: 14; CDR3 DNA: TGTGCCAGTAGTCCCCGGGGAGGGGGACAGCCCCAGCATTTT; CDR3 protein: CASSPRGGGQPQHF
J gene: TRBJ2-3; clone size: -; V gene: TRBV11-3; D gene: -; CDR3 length: 16; CDR3 DNA: TGTGCCAGCAGCAGTGCAGGGGACCCTAGCACAGATACGCAGTATTTT; CDR3 protein: CASSSAGDPSTDTQYF
J gene: TRBJ2-1; clone size: once; V gene: TRBV7-2; D gene: -; CDR3 length: 13; CDR3 DNA: TGTGCCAGCAGCTTACGCCCCTACAATGAGCAGTTCTTC; CDR3 protein: CASSLRPYNEQFF
J gene: TRBJ2-3; clone size: once; V gene: TRBV29-1; D gene: -; CDR3 length: 14; CDR3 DNA: TGCAGCGTTGTTGGGAGTGTGGGCACAGATACGCAGTATTTT; CDR3 protein: CSVVGSVGTDTQYF
J gene: TRBJ1-2; clone size: few; V gene: TRBV6-1; D gene: TRBD1; CDR3 length: 16; CDR3 DNA: TGTGCCAGCAGTGAAGCCCAGGGACAGGGAATATATGGCTACACCTTC; CDR3 protein: CASSEAQGQGIYGYTF
J gene: TRBJ2-2; clone size: -; V gene: TRBV28; D gene: -; CDR3 length: 14; CDR3 DNA: TGTGCCAGCAGGGGAGGGGGGAACACCGGGGAGCTGTTTTTT; CDR3 protein: CASRGGGNTGELFF
J gene: TRBJ1-1; clone size: -; V gene: TRBV19; D gene: -; CDR3 length: 13; CDR3 DNA: TGTGCCAGTAGCGGACAGCTGAACACTGAAGCTTTCTTT; CDR3 protein: CASSGQLNTEAFF
J gene: TRBJ1-2; clone size: -; V gene: TRBV4-1; D gene: -; CDR3 length: 14; CDR3 DNA: TGCGCCAGCAGCCAAGACGGACTGAACTATGGCTACACCTTC; CDR3 protein: CASSQDGLNYGYTF
J gene: TRBJ2-1; clone size: -; V gene: TRBV19; D gene: -; CDR3 length: 16; CDR3 DNA: TGTGCCAGTAGTATAGCTGGGACTGATGTCTACAATGAGCAGTTCTTC; CDR3 protein: CASSIAGTDVYNEQFF
J gene: TRBJ2-7; clone size: -; V gene: TRBV10-3; D gene: TRBD2; CDR3 length: 16; CDR3 DNA: TGTGCCATCAGGGAGACTAGCGGGAGGGCCGGGTACGAGCAGTACTTC; CDR3 protein: CAIRETSGRAGYEQYF
J gene: TRBJ2-1; clone size: -; V gene: TRBV4-3; D gene: TRBD2; CDR3 length: 18; CDR3 DNA: TGCGCCAGCAGCCAAGATATCACTAGCGGGGTTTTATACGATGAGCAGTTCTTC; CDR3 protein: CASSQDITSGVLYDEQFF
J gene: TRBJ1-5; clone size: -; V gene: TRBV28; D gene: -; CDR3 length: 16; CDR3 DNA: TGTGCCAGCAGACTTAGAGGACAATATAGCAATCAGCCCCAGCATTTT; CDR3 protein: CASRLRGQYSNQPQHF
J gene: TRBJ2-7; clone size: -; V gene: TRBV7-2; D gene: TRBD1; CDR3 length: 14; CDR3 DNA: TGTGCCAGCAGCTCGAGACAGGGGGCTTACGAGCAGTACTTC; CDR3 protein: CASSSRQGAYEQYF
J gene: TRBJ1-1; clone size: few; V gene: TRBV5-1; D gene: -; CDR3 length: 14; CDR3 DNA: TGCGCCAGTCAAATGGACGGTTGGGGGACTGAAGCTTTCTTT; CDR3 protein: CASQMDGWGTEAFF
J gene: TRBJ2-7; clone size: -; V gene: TRBV10-3; D gene: TRBD1; CDR3 length: 13; CDR3 DNA: TGTGCCATCATATCCGGGACAGGGGAGGAGCAGTACTTC; CDR3 protein: CAIISGTGEEQYF
J gene: TRBJ2-7; clone size: -; V gene: TRBV10-3; D gene: TRBD1; CDR3 length: 13; CDR3 DNA: TGTGCCATCAGTGGAGGACAGGGACACGAGCAGTACTTC; CDR3 protein: CAISGGQGHEQYF
J gene: TRBJ2-7; clone size: -; V gene: TRBV5-4; D gene: -; CDR3 length: 13; CDR3 DNA: TGTGCCAGCAGCCTCGGGACGACCCTAGAGCAGTACTTC; CDR3 protein: CASSLGTTLEQYF
J gene: TRBJ2-1; clone size: -; V gene: TRBV7-7; D gene: TRBD2; CDR3 length: 15; CDR3 DNA: TGTGCCAGCAGCCAAGGACTAGCGGGAGGAGGGGAGCAGTTCTTC; CDR3 protein: CASSQGLAGGGEQFF
J gene: TRBJ2-3; clone size: -; V gene: TRBV11-2; D gene: TRBD1; CDR3 length: 14; CDR3 DNA: TGTGCCAGCAGCCTACAGGGGACCACAGATACGCAGTATTTT; CDR3 protein: CASSLQGTTDTQYF
J gene: TRBJ1-4; clone size: few; V gene: TRBV18; D gene: -; CDR3 length: 11; CDR3 DNA: TGTGCCAGCTCTGCTAATGAAAAACTGTTTTTT; CDR3 protein: CASSANEKLFF
J gene: TRBJ2-3; clone size: -; V gene: TRBV28; D gene: -; CDR3 length: 14; CDR3 DNA: TGTGCCAGCAGTCCATCGGGCCTTTCGGATACGCAGTATTTT; CDR3 protein: CASSPSGLSDTQYF
J gene: TRBJ2-7; clone size: -; V gene: TRBV5-1; D gene: -; CDR3 length: 13; CDR3 DNA: TGCGCCAGCAGCTCGGACGGATTCTACGAGCAGTACTTC; CDR3 protein: CASSSDGFYEQYF
J gene: TRBJ2-7; clone size: -; V gene: TRBV5-4; D gene: TRBD2; CDR3 length: 15; CDR3 DNA: TGTGCCAGCAGCGGAGGGACTAGCGGGAACTACGAGCAGTACTTC; CDR3 protein: CASSGGTSGNYEQYF
J gene: TRBJ1-4; clone size: -; V gene: TRBV5-1; D gene: -; CDR3 length: 14; CDR3 DNA: TGCGCCAGCAGCAGGGAGAGTAGCCCTCGAAAACTGTTTTTT; CDR3 protein: CASSRESSPRKLFF
J gene: TRBJ1-2; clone size: -; V gene: TRBV2; D gene: TRBD1; CDR3 length: 14; CDR3 DNA: TGTGCCAGCAGCCCCGGGACAGGAAACTATGGCTACACCTTC; CDR3 protein: CASSPGTGNYGYTF
J gene: TRBJ1-2; clone size: -; V gene: TRBV19; D gene: TRBD1; CDR3 length: 12; CDR3 DNA: TGTGCCAGTACCTACAGGGGAGGTGGCTACACCTTC; CDR3 protein: CASTYRGGGYTF
J gene: TRBJ2-1; clone size: -; V gene: TRBV28; D gene: TRBD2; CDR3 length: 17; CDR3 DNA: TGTGCCAGCAGCACTTTAGCGGGTAGTAGCTCCTACAATGAGCAGTTCTTC; CDR3 protein: CASSTLAGSSSYNEQFF
J gene: TRBJ2-7; clone size: few; V gene: TRBV15; D gene: -; CDR3 length: 12; CDR3 DNA: TGTGCCACCAGCAGAGTCCACTACGAGCAGTACTTC; CDR3 protein: CATSRVHYEQYF
J gene: TRBJ2-7; clone size: -; V gene: TRBV9; D gene: -; CDR3 length: 14; CDR3 DNA: TGTGCCAGCAGCGCCTTGGACAAATTCTACGAGCAGTACTTC; CDR3 protein: CASSALDKFYEQYF
J gene: TRBJ1-2; clone size: many; V gene: TRBV11-2; D gene: -; CDR3 length: 16; CDR3 DNA: TGTGCCAGCAGGTCGCTGACAGGCAGATCCAACTATGGCTACACCTTC; CDR3 protein: CASRSLTGRSNYGYTF
J gene: TRBJ2-1; clone size: -; V gene: TRBV11-3; D gene: -; CDR3 length: 15; CDR3 DNA: TGTGCCAGCAGCTTGTCCAGTTACCCCTACAATGAGCAGTTCTTC; CDR3 protein: CASSLSSYPYNEQFF
J gene: TRBJ1-2; clone size: -; V gene: TRBV30; D gene: -; CDR3 length: 13; CDR3 DNA: TGTGCCTGGACCCCCTGGGAGAACTATGGCTACACCTTC; CDR3 protein: CAWTPWENYGYTF
J gene: TRBJ2-7; clone size: once; V gene: TRBV7-2; D gene: TRBD1; CDR3 length: 15; CDR3 DNA: TGTGCCAGCAGCTTAGTCTTCGGGACAGGGCCCGAGCAGTACTTC; CDR3 protein: CASSLVFGTGPEQYF
J gene: TRBJ2-3; clone size: -; V gene: TRBV27; D gene: TRBD2; CDR3 length: 16; CDR3 DNA: TGTGCCAGCAGTGCTACTAGCGGTGCTAGCACAGATACGCAGTATTTT; CDR3 protein: CASSATSGASTDTQYF
J gene: TRBJ2-2; clone size: few; V gene: TRBV4-3; D gene: -; CDR3 length: 17; CDR3 DNA: TGCGCCAGCAGCCAAGAGTGGGCAGGCGCGAACACCGGGGAGCTGTTTTTT; CDR3 protein: CASSQEWAGANTGELFF
J gene: TRBJ2-1; clone size: few; V gene: TRBV19; D gene: TRBD2; CDR3 length: 15; CDR3 DNA: TGTGCCAGTACCCCACGGGAGGCGACCTACAATGAGCAGTTCTTC; CDR3 protein: CASTPREATYNEQFF